A single sample gave rise to the 15 T cell receptor beta chains below, sequenced in a study of blood T cell repertoires in COVID-19. Repertoires were generated with immunoSEQ multiplex PCR, while TCRdb's copy carries only in-frame clones and drops some. The repertoire consists of some 100,000 clones, with about 92% occurring once and the leading ten covering nearly 6.5%. The material sequenced was peripheral blood. The source of these receptors is an older woman with active COVID-19.

As concerns this clone: The sample has other DNA sequences that encode this CDR3 too. The CDR3 loop is CASSGGSTDTQYF. CDR3 DNA: TGCGCCAGCAGCGGCGGGAGCACAGATACGCAGTATTTT. The rearrangement joins TRBV5-1 to TRBJ2-3; a weak D match, TRBD2 (5 bases). Germline loops: CDR1 SGHRS, CDR2 YFSETQ. V lost 4 bases to trimming and J lost 0 bases, with 6 bases between them. The CDR3 runs to 13 residues.

V and J are TRBV3-1 (or the pseudogene TRBV3-2) and TRBJ1-1, with D unclear. Trimming removed 1 base from V and 3 bases from J, with 12 bases in between. Germline V gene lookup returns CDR1 LGHDT and CDR2 YNNKEL (reference sequence). This CDR3 is 15 amino acids long. CDR3 coding DNA: TGTGCCAGCAGCCAAGGTGGGAGGGCCTACACTGAAGCTTTCTTT. Protein product: CASSQGGRAYTEAFF.

In this sample, this clone turned up a few times. The chain couples TRBV11-3 to TRBJ2-5, with 9 positions matching TRBD2. The CDR3 is 17 residues long. Trimming took 5 bases from V and 5 from J; bases not matched to a gene: 15. Looked up from germline, CDR1 is SGHNT and CDR2 is YENEEA. The CDR3 here is CASSPRAAGGPGETQYF. CDR3 nucleotide sequence: TGTGCCAGCAGCCCACGAGCGGCGGGAGGGCCGGGCGAGACCCAGTACTTC. The variable domain in full, with the rest retrieved from reference TRBV11-3 and TRBJ2-5, is EAGVVQSPRYKIIEKKQPVAFWCNPISGHNTLYWYLQNLGQGPELLIRYENEEAVDDSQLPKDRFSAERLKGVDSTLKIQPAELGDSAVYLCASSPRAAGGPGETQYFGPGTRLLVL.

The rearrangement joins TRBV4-1 to TRBJ2-4, with 9 bases fitting TRBD2. CDR1 MGHRA and CDR2 YSYEKL come from the germline V gene. Trimming cost V 2 bases and J 0 bases; bases outside gene matches: 5. The CDR3 extends over 17 amino acids. CDR3 loop: CASSQPREGLAKNIQYF. CDR3 nucleotide sequence: TGCGCCAGCAGCCAACCGCGGGAGGGCCTAGCCAAAAACATTCAGTACTTC.

The chain has TRBV12-3 or TRBV12-4 and TRBJ2-7, with 12 nucleotides matching TRBD1. The CDR3 has 13 residues. V lost 8 bases and J lost 5; bases outside the gene matches: 4. The CDR3 protein is CASRGQGADEQYF. The DNA of the CDR3 is TGTGCCAGCCGGGGACAGGGGGCGGACGAGCAGTACTTC.

This sequence joins TRBV7-2 and TRBJ2-5; 7 bases are a match to TRBD2. The CDR3 length is 15 residues. Germline assignment: CDR1 SGHTA and CDR2 FQGNSA. The trim removed 4 bases at V and 2 bases at J, leaving 7 bases unmatched. The CDR3 protein is CASSSGTNFQETQYF. The CDR3, as DNA: TGTGCCAGCAGCTCCGGGACTAACTTTCAAGAGACCCAGTACTTC.

This rearrangement joins TRBV28 to TRBJ2-1; 8 bases are shared with TRBD1. Per germline, CDR1 MDHEN and CDR2 SYDVKM. The V gene end was trimmed by 9 bases and the J gene end by 4 bases; junction bases not matched to a gene: 8. CDR3 length equals 14 residues. CDR3 protein: CASIRQGIYNEQFF. In DNA form, the CDR3 reads TGTGCCAGTATACGACAGGGGATTTACAATGAGCAGTTCTTC. The full variable domain, in which reference TRBV28 and TRBJ2-1 provide the parts outside the CDR3, is DVKVTQSSRYLVKRTGEKVFLECVQDMDHENMFWYRQDPGLGLRLIYFSYDVKMKEKGDIPEGYSVSREKKERFSLILESASTNQTSMYLCASIRQGIYNEQFFGPGTRLTVL.

The chain joins TRBV29-1 to TRBJ2-1, with D maybe TRBD2 (7 bases). Per germline, CDR1 SQVTM and CDR2 ANQGSEA. The CDR3 loop spans 12 amino acids. V was clipped by 4 bases and J by 9 bases, with 13 bases between them. The CDR3 spells CSVGRGAGEQFF. CDR3 nucleotides: TGCAGCGTTGGTCGGGGGGCAGGTGAGCAGTTCTTC.

This clone was seen just once. This rearrangement joins TRBV18 to TRBJ2-7; 14 bases agree with TRBD2. The trim removed 3 bases at V and 5 bases at J, leaving 6 bases unmatched. This CDR3 has 16 residues. CDR1 KGHSH and CDR2 LQKENI come from the germline V gene. CDR3 loop: CASSPGTSGGSNEQYF. CDR3 in DNA: TGTGCCAGCTCACCGGGGACTAGCGGGGGATCGAACGAGCAGTACTTC.

This clone was seen once. The chain recombines TRBV27 with TRBJ2-3; maybe TRBD2 (6 bases). The V end was cut by 7 bases, the J end by 5 bases, with 25 bases between. The CDR3 is 17 residues long. Germline assignment: CDR1 MNHEY and CDR2 SMNVEV (reference sequence). The CDR3 spells CASTPKRGREPGDTQYF. The CDR3 DNA reads as TGTGCCAGCACCCCCAAGAGAGGACGGGAGCCCGGAGATACGCAGTATTTT.

The chain is built from TRBV28 and TRBJ2-7; 9 nucleotides match TRBD1. With V trimmed by 7 bases and J by 2 bases, 6 bases remained unmatched. This CDR3 is built from 14 residues. Germline V gives CDR1 MDHEN, CDR2 SYDVKM. The CDR3 coding sequence is TGTGCCAGCATTCCGGGACAGGGAACCTACGAGCAGTACTTC. It yields the protein CASIPGQGTYEQYF.

The chain combines TRBV9 with TRBJ2-1; 14 nucleotides align to TRBD2. Germline CDR1 is SGDLS and CDR2 is YYNGEE. The CDR3 extends over 16 amino acids. The V segment lost 3 bases and the J segment 9 bases; nucleotides outside the gene matches: 8. CDR3 DNA: TGTGCCAGCAGCGCCACCGGGGGACTAGCGGGAGTTGAGCAGTTCTTC. This sequence encodes CASSATGGLAGVEQFF.

The rearrangement links TRBV15 to TRBJ2-1; TRBD1 aligns across 7 bases. Germline CDR1 LNHNV, CDR2 YYDKDF (reference sequence). The V segment lost 8 bases and the J segment 0 bases; nucleotides outside the gene matches: 7. The CDR3 runs to 15 residues. CDR3 sequence: CATSKTGSSYNEQFF. The CDR3 region has the DNA TGTGCCACCTCAAAGACAGGGTCCTCCTACAATGAGCAGTTCTTC.

This chain links TRBV5-1 with TRBJ1-4; TRBD1 is a possible D gene (5 bases). This CDR3 comprises 15 residues. Per the germline V gene, CDR1 is SGHRS and CDR2 is YFSETQ. V shed 0 bases and J shed 6 bases, with 12 bases lying between them. For the CDR3, the DNA is TGCGCCAGCAGCTTGGCCAACAGGAGGGATGAAAAACTGTTTTTT. This sequence encodes CASSLANRRDEKLFF.

This chain joins TRBV10-3 and TRBJ1-4, with unresolved D. The CDR3 is 16 amino acids. The germline V gene encodes CDR1 ENHRY and CDR2 SYGVKD. Trimming cost V 3 bases and J 0 bases, with 11 bases left between them. In DNA, the CDR3 is TGTGCCATCAGTGACTCTTCGAGGACAACTAATGAAAAACTGTTTTTT. Translated: CAISDSSRTTNEKLFF.